This TCR beta chain stems from a study of blood T cell repertoires in COVID-19. The length of the CDR3 is 15 residues. Germline V lookup: CDR1 SGHTA, CDR2 FQGNSA. V lost 4 bases to trimming and J lost 7 bases; unmatched junction nucleotides: 7. The data were produced by immunoSEQ multiplex PCR, yet TCRdb's version contains in-frame clones alone and is incomplete. The sample lists just over 150,000 clones, approximately 90% occurring once. V gene TRBV7-2 combines with J gene TRBJ2-5; 12 positions agree with TRBD2. The sequenced sample consisted of peripheral blood. This clonotype was sampled from a woman aged 65 to 85 with acute or convalescent COVID-19. The CDR3 loop reads CASSSFPSGGGTQYF. As DNA, the CDR3 is TGTGCCAGCAGCTCTTTTCCTAGCGGGGGGGGGACCCAGTACTTC. Combining the CDR3 with reference TRBV7-2 and TRBJ2-5 gives the whole variable domain GAGVSQSPSNKVTEKGKDVELRCDPISGHTALYWYRQSLGQGLEFLIYFQGNSAPDKSGLPSDRFSAERTGGSVSTLTIQRTQQEDSAVYLCASSSFPSGGGTQYFGPGTRLLVL.